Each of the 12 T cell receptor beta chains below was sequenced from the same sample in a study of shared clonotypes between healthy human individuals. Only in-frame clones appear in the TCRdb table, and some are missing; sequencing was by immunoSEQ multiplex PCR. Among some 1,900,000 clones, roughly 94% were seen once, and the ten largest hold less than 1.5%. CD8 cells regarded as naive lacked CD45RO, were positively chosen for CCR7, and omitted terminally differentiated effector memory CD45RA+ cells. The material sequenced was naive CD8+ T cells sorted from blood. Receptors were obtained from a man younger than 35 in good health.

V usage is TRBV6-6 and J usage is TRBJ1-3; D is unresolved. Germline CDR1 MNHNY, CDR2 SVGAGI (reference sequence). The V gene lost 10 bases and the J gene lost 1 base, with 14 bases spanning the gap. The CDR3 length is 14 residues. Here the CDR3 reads CATFDWESGNTIYF. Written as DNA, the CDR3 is TGTGCCACCTTCGATTGGGAGTCTGGAAACACCATATATTTT.

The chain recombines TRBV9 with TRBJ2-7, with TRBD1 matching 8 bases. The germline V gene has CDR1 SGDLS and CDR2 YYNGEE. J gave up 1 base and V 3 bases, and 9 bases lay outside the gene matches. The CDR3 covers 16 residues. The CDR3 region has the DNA TGTGCCAGCAGCGCCTCTGCGGACAGGGTTTCCTACGAGCAGTACTTC. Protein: CASSASADRVSYEQYF.

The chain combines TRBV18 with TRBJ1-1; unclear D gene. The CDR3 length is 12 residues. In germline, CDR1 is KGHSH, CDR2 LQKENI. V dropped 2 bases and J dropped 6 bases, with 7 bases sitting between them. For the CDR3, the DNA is TGTGCCAGCTCACCATACGAGTCTGAAGCTTTCTTT. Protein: CASSPYESEAFF.

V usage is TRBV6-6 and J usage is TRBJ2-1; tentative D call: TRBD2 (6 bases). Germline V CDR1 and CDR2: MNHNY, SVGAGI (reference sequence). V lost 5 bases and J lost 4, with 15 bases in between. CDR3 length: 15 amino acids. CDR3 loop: CASSPYGTGYNEQFF. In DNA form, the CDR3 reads TGTGCCAGCAGTCCCTATGGGACTGGTTACAATGAGCAGTTCTTC.

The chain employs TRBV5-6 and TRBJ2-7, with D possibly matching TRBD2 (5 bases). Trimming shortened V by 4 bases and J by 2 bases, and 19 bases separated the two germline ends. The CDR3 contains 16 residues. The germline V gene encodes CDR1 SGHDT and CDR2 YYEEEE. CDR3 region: CASSPIGDWETYEQYF. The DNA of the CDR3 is TGTGCCAGCAGCCCTATAGGCGACTGGGAGACCTACGAGCAGTACTTC.

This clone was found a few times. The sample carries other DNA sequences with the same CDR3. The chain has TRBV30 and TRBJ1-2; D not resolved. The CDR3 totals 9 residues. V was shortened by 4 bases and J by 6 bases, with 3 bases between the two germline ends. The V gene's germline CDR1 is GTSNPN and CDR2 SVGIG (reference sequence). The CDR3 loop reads CAWMDGYTF. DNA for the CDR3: TGTGCCTGGATGGATGGCTACACCTTC.

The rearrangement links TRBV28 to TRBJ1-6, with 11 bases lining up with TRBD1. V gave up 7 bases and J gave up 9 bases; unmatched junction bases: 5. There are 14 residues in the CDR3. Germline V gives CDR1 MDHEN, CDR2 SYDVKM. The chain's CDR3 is CASTWDRGSSPLHF. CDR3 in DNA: TGTGCCAGCACCTGGGACAGGGGGTCTTCACCCCTCCACTTT.

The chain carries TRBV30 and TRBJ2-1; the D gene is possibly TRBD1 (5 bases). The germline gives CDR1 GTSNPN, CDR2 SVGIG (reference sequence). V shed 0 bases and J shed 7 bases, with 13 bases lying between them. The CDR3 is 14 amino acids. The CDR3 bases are TGTGCCTGGAGTGTAGGGGCAGGGTGGAATGAGCAGTTCTTC. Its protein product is CAWSVGAGWNEQFF.

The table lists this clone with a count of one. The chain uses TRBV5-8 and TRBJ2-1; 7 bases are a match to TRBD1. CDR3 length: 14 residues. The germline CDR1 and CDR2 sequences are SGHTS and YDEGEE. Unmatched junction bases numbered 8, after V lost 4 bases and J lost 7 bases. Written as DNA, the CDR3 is TGTGCCAGCAGCGTTCTGACAGGGCAAAATGAGCAGTTCTTC. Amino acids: CASSVLTGQNEQFF.

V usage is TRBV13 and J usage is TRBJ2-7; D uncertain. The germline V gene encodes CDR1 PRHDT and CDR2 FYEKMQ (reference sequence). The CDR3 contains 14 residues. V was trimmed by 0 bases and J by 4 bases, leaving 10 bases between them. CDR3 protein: CASSLGLDGYEQYF. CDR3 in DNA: TGTGCCAGCAGCTTAGGCCTCGATGGATACGAGCAGTACTTC.

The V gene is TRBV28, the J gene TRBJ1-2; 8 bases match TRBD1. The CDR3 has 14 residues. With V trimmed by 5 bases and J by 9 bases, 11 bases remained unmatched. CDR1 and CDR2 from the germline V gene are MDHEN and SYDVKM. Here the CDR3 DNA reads TGTGCCAGCAGTCCTGGACAGGGCCAACATCGCTACACCTTC. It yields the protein CASSPGQGQHRYTF.

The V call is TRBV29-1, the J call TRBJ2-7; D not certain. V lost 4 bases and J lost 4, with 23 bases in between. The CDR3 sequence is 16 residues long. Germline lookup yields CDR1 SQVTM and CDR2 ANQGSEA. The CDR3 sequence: CSVGNDRLGPYYEQYF. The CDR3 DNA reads TGCAGCGTTGGGAATGACCGCCTAGGACCGTATTACGAGCAGTACTTC.